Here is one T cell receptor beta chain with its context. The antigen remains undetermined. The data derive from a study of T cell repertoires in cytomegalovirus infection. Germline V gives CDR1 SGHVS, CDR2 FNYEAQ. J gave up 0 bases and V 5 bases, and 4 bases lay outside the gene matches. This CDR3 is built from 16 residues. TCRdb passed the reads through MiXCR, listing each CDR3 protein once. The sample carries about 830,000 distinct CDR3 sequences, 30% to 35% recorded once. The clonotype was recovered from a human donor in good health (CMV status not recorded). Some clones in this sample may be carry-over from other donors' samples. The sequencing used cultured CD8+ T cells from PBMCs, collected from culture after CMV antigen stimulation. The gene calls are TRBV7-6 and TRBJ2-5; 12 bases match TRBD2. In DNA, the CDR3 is TGTGCCAGCAGCCGGACTAGCGGGGCCGACCAAGAGACCCAGTACTTC. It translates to CASSRTSGADQETQYF.